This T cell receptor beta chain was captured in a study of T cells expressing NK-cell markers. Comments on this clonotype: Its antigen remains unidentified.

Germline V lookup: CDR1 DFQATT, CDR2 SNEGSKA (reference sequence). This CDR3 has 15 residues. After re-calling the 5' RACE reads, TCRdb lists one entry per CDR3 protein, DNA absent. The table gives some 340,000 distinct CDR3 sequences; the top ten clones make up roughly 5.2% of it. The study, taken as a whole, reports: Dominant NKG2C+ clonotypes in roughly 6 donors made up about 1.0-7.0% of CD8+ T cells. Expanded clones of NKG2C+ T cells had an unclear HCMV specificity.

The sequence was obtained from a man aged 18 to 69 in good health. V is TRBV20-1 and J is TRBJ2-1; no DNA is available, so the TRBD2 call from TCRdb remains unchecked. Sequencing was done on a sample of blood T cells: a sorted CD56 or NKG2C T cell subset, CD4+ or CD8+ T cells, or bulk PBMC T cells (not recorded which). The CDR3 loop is CSASRPRRGSNEQFF.